Listed here are 19 T cell receptor beta chains from one sample, sequenced in a study of shared clonotypes between healthy human individuals. Data came from immunoSEQ multiplex PCR; TCRdb stores just in-frame clones and leaves some out. The sample holds roughly 1,100,000 clones, around 76% seen once. Sequencing was performed on memory CD4+ T cells sorted from blood. Stated subset: CD45RA-negative fraction. The source is a man younger than 30 in good health.

The chain recombines TRBV30 with TRBJ2-3; D perhaps matches TRBD2 (5 bases). V lost 3 bases to trimming and J lost 2 bases, with 15 bases between them. Germline CDR1 GTSNPN, CDR2 SVGIG (reference sequence). This CDR3 region has 15 residues. CDR3 sequence reads: CAWRPPRGVTDTQYF. CDR3 bases: TGTGCCTGGAGGCCCCCCCGGGGAGTCACAGATACGCAGTATTTT.

The chain is built from TRBV30 and TRBJ2-1, with TRBD2 identical over 11 bases. CDR1 is GTSNPN, CDR2 SVGIG, per germline (reference sequence). CDR3 length equals 19 residues. The V gene end was trimmed by 2 bases and the J gene end by 5 bases; junction bases not matched to a gene: 17. CDR3 coding DNA: TGTGCCTGGAGTCTAGGTTTAGCGGGGGGGCCGAAAACAAACAATGAGCAGTTCTTC. Protein: CAWSLGLAGGPKTNNEQFF.

This clone was found a few times. The chain is built from TRBV11-2 and TRBJ2-1; the match to TRBD2 covers 8 bases. This CDR3 is 14 amino acids long. CDR1 is SGHAT, CDR2 FQNNGV, per germline. V lost 4 bases to trimming and J lost 6 bases; unmatched junction nucleotides: 5. Here the CDR3 DNA reads TGTGCCAGCAGCTATAGCGGGACACCCAATGAGCAGTTCTTC. Translated: CASSYSGTPNEQFF. The full variable domain, completed using reference TRBV11-2 and TRBJ2-1, is EAGVAQSPRYKIIEKRQSVAFWCNPISGHATLYWYQQILGQGPKLLIQFQNNGVVDDSQLPKDRFSAERLKGVDSTLKIQPAKLEDSAVYLCASSYSGTPNEQFFGPGTRLTVL.

To note about this clone: Other nucleotide sequences from this sample produce the same CDR3. The chain has TRBV7-9 and TRBJ2-2, with D uncertain. Germline V CDR1 and CDR2: SEHNR, FQNEAQ (reference sequence). The CDR3 covers 14 residues. V lost 1 base and J lost 4, with 7 bases in between. The CDR3 nucleotides read TGTGCCAGCAGCTTAGGTCTAGGCACCGGGGAGCTGTTTTTT. The encoded protein is CASSLGLGTGELFF.

The chain uses TRBV2 and TRBJ1-5, with D unclear. Germline V CDR1 and CDR2: SNHLY, FYNNEI. Trimming pared 3 bases from V and 0 bases from J, leaving 9 bases between. The CDR3 runs to 15 residues. This CDR3 is CASSDSGFSNQPQHF. The CDR3 DNA reads as TGTGCCAGCAGTGATTCGGGGTTTAGCAATCAGCCCCAGCATTTT.

The chain links TRBV11-1 to TRBJ2-5; 7 bases align to TRBD2. The CDR3 length is 16 residues. V shed 3 bases and J 5 bases; nucleotides not matched to a gene: 12. Germline V lookup: CDR1 SGHAT, CDR2 FQDESV (reference sequence). The CDR3 sequence is CASSFGGGRGVETQYF. Here the CDR3 DNA reads TGTGCCAGCAGCTTTGGCGGGGGACGGGGTGTGGAGACCCAGTACTTC.

Note on this clone: Other DNA sequences of this sample code for an identical CDR3. The gene calls are TRBV5-4 and TRBJ2-7; TRBD1 matches at 7 bases. CDR3 size: 13 residues. V lost 4 bases and J lost 2; bases outside the gene matches: 3. CDR1 is SGHNT and CDR2 is YYREEE in the germline V gene (reference sequence). CDR3 nucleotides: TGTGCCAGCAGCATCGGACAGGCCTACGAGCAGTACTTC. As protein: CASSIGQAYEQYF.

The rearrangement joins TRBV29-1 to TRBJ1-2; TRBD1 matches 12 bases. The CDR3 spans 12 residues. Looked up from germline, CDR1 is SQVTM and CDR2 is ANQGSEA. The trim removed 7 bases at V and 7 bases at J, leaving 4 bases unmatched. In DNA, the CDR3 is TGCAGCGGGGGACAGGGGGCTTCTGGCTACACCTTC. It translates to CSGGQGASGYTF.

The rearrangement links TRBV11-2 to TRBJ1-1; 12 bases fit TRBD1. V was pared by 3 bases and J by 10 bases, with 9 bases of the junction left unmatched. The V gene's germline CDR1 is SGHAT and CDR2 FQNNGV. The CDR3 runs to 15 residues. CDR3 DNA: TGTGCCAGCAGCTTTCCCGGGACAGGGGGCGTTCGAGCTTTCTTT. This codes for CASSFPGTGGVRAFF. Full variable domain (missing parts from reference TRBV11-2 and TRBJ1-1): EAGVAQSPRYKIIEKRQSVAFWCNPISGHATLYWYQQILGQGPKLLIQFQNNGVVDDSQLPKDRFSAERLKGVDSTLKIQPAKLEDSAVYLCASSFPGTGGVRAFFGQGTRLTVV.

The chain recombines TRBV9 with TRBJ1-1; unclear D gene. The germline gives CDR1 SGDLS, CDR2 YYNGEE. Trimming removed 3 bases from V and 0 bases from J, with 9 bases in between. The CDR3 contains 14 residues. The CDR3 nucleotides read TGTGCCAGCAGCGGCCTGCCAATGAACACTGAAGCTTTCTTT. Translation: CASSGLPMNTEAFF. Using reference TRBV9 and TRBJ1-1 for the parts outside the CDR3, the full variable domain is DSGVTQTPKHLITATGQRVTLRCSPRSGDLSVYWYQQSLDQGLQFLIQYYNGEERAKGNILERFSAQQFPDLHSELNLSSLELGDSALYFCASSGLPMNTEAFFGQGTRLTVV.

J is TRBJ1-1 and V is TRBV27; D is ambiguous. Trimming cost V 8 bases and J 0 bases, with 10 bases left between them. Germline lookup yields CDR1 MNHEY and CDR2 SMNVEV (reference sequence). The CDR3 consists of 13 residues. The chain's CDR3 is CASSRYMNTEAFF. In DNA form, the CDR3 reads TGTGCCAGCTCCAGGTATATGAACACTGAAGCTTTCTTT.

CDR3 sequence (DNA): TGTGCCAGCAGCCAGGAGGCGTGGGGGGCCAAAGAGACCCAGTACTTC. Translation: CASSQEAWGAKETQYF. This chain joins TRBV11-2 and TRBJ2-5; either TRBD1 or TRBD2 may supply D (6 bases each). V was pared by 5 bases and J by 3 bases, with 19 bases between. Germline lookup yields CDR1 SGHAT and CDR2 FQNNGV. There are 16 residues in the CDR3.

The V call is TRBV19, the J call TRBJ1-5; maybe TRBD1 (5 bases). V lost 5 bases to trimming and J lost 7 bases, with 12 bases between them. The CDR3 length is 13 residues. Germline CDR1 and CDR2: LNHDA and SQIVND (reference sequence). This CDR3 reads CASSWGREQPQHF. As DNA, the CDR3 is TGTGCCAGTAGTTGGGGCAGGGAACAGCCCCAGCATTTT.

This clone was observed once. The genes are TRBV15 and TRBJ2-4; no reliable D call. This CDR3 region has 15 residues. Trimming took off 1 base at V and 8 bases at J, with 15 bases between the two ends. In germline, CDR1 is LNHNV, CDR2 YYDKDF (reference sequence). CDR3 sequence (DNA): TGTGCCACCAGCAGAGGGCAACAACAGTGGGACATTCAGTACTTC. This gives the protein CATSRGQQQWDIQYF. The variable domain in full, completed from reference TRBV15 and TRBJ2-4, reads DAMVIQNPRYQVTQFGKPVTLSCSQTLNHNVMYWYQQKSSQAPKLLFHYYDKDFNNEADTPDNFQSRRPNTSFCFLDIRSPGLGDTAMYLCATSRGQQQWDIQYFGAGTRLSVL.

The V gene is TRBV4-3, the J gene TRBJ2-2; possibly TRBD1 for D (5 bases). The CDR3 is 14 residues long. In germline, CDR1 is LGHNA, CDR2 YSLEER. V was cut by 3 bases and J by 8 bases, with 13 bases left in between. CDR3 bases: TGCGCCAGCAGCCATACCCAGGGTGCAGGGGAGCTGTTTTTT. Amino acid sequence: CASSHTQGAGELFF.

There are a few counts of this clone. The chain uses TRBV10-3 and TRBJ2-1; 13 nucleotides match TRBD2. Losses at the gene ends were 9 bases for V and 7 bases for J; bases not matched to a gene: 3. Germline V gene sequence: CDR1 ENHRY, CDR2 SYGVKD. This CDR3 has 13 amino acids. CDR3 coding DNA: TGTGCCATTGGGGGACTAGCGGGAAATGAGCAGTTCTTC. It yields the protein CAIGGLAGNEQFF.

This clone was seen only a few times. The rearrangement links TRBV11-2 to TRBJ2-5, with D maybe TRBD2 (5 bases). Looked up from germline, CDR1 is SGHAT and CDR2 is FQNNGV. The CDR3 extends over 15 amino acids. The ends were cut back, 5 bases at V and 0 bases at J, with 13 bases in the middle. The CDR3 bases are TGTGCCAGCAGCCCCCTCTGGCGGGACCAAGAGACCCAGTACTTC. This gives the protein CASSPLWRDQETQYF.

The CDR3 DNA is TGTGCCAGCAGCTTAAGTAGGGGAGAGACCCAGTACTTC. Its translation is CASSLSRGETQYF. The chain is built from TRBV7-8 and TRBJ2-5; D may be TRBD1 (5 bases). V dropped 2 bases and J dropped 4 bases, with 8 bases sitting between them. The germline V gene has CDR1 SGHVS and CDR2 FQNEAQ. The CDR3 is 13 residues long.

This clone has a handful of counts. The J gene is TRBJ1-6, the V gene TRBV27; 9 nucleotides match TRBD1. V lost 8 bases to trimming and J lost 7 bases; unmatched junction nucleotides: 6. The germline gives CDR1 MNHEY, CDR2 SMNVEV (reference sequence). There are 14 residues in the CDR3. CDR3 DNA sequence: TGTGCCAGCTGCCTTGGGACAGGGAATTCACCCCTCCACTTT. It translates to CASCLGTGNSPLHF.